The rows below give T cell receptor beta chains drawn from one sample of a study of blood T cell repertoires in COVID-19. Assay: immunoSEQ multiplex PCR; the TCRdb copy retains only in-frame clones and omits some. The sample records 150,000 or so clones, approximately 79% being singletons. The sequenced material came from peripheral blood. Receptors originate from a woman older than 75 with acute or convalescent COVID-19. Each CDR3 is given without its conserved first and last residue. The listing skips clone size in some rows; elsewhere it reads once, few, many or a size class.

cdr3_aa: ASSLGTSAGRNEQF
j_call: TRBJ2-1
clone_size: few
v_call: TRBV5-4

cdr3_aa: ASSYSGQGNQPQH
j_call: TRBJ1-5
clone_size: once
v_call: TRBV6-6

cdr3_aa: ATSDRDRNTDTQY
j_call: TRBJ2-3
clone_size: -
v_call: TRBV24-1

cdr3_aa: ASSLFAGQPDEQY
j_call: TRBJ2-7
clone_size: -
v_call: TRBV7-2

cdr3_aa: ASSLAGGRFETQY
j_call: TRBJ2-5
clone_size: once
v_call: TRBV7-2

cdr3_aa: ASSEVGRDGYT
j_call: TRBJ1-2
clone_size: -
v_call: TRBV6-1

cdr3_aa: ASSPDSSYNSPLH
j_call: TRBJ1-6
clone_size: -
v_call: TRBV5-1

cdr3_aa: ASSYSPGGDEQY
j_call: TRBJ2-7
clone_size: -
v_call: TRBV6-2/TRBV6-3

cdr3_aa: ASSSSPGENTGELF
j_call: TRBJ2-2
clone_size: once
v_call: TRBV7-6

cdr3_aa: ASSLKPNRDRDSSRYGYT
j_call: TRBJ1-2
clone_size: -
v_call: TRBV6-2/TRBV6-3

cdr3_aa: ASSLYNLHSGELF
j_call: TRBJ2-2
clone_size: -
v_call: TRBV3-1/TRBV3-2

cdr3_aa: ASSVEGGGLDEQF
j_call: TRBJ2-1
clone_size: -
v_call: TRBV9

cdr3_aa: ASWGDQAEQY
j_call: TRBJ2-7
clone_size: -
v_call: TRBV28

cdr3_aa: ASSLKTGYEQY
j_call: TRBJ2-7
clone_size: -
v_call: TRBV7-2

cdr3_aa: ASRDRDAGELF
j_call: TRBJ2-2
clone_size: few
v_call: TRBV25-1

cdr3_aa: ASSQVLTGVFRVGYGYT
j_call: TRBJ1-2
clone_size: few
v_call: TRBV4-1

cdr3_aa: ATSRLDTQY
j_call: TRBJ2-3
clone_size: -
v_call: TRBV24-1

cdr3_aa: ASSLAGARHEQY
j_call: TRBJ2-7
clone_size: -
v_call: TRBV27

cdr3_aa: ASSRSGGSNEQY
j_call: TRBJ2-7
clone_size: -
v_call: TRBV28

cdr3_aa: ASSLSGLEQY
j_call: TRBJ2-7
clone_size: once
v_call: TRBV7-9

cdr3_aa: ASSSPSVARRYEQY
j_call: TRBJ2-7
clone_size: -
v_call: TRBV28

cdr3_aa: ASSEAAQPSNQPQH
j_call: TRBJ1-5
clone_size: -
v_call: TRBV6-1

cdr3_aa: ASSTRGGLAGSYEQY
j_call: TRBJ2-7
clone_size: -
v_call: TRBV19

cdr3_aa: ASRDRFYSNQPQH
j_call: TRBJ1-5
clone_size: -
v_call: TRBV19

cdr3_aa: ASSSQATYNEQF
j_call: TRBJ2-1
clone_size: -
v_call: TRBV5-1

cdr3_aa: ASSPATGGTRAEAF
j_call: TRBJ1-1
clone_size: -
v_call: TRBV18

cdr3_aa: ASSFSCAWRGADYGYT
j_call: TRBJ1-2
clone_size: -
v_call: TRBV7-7

cdr3_aa: ASSRDRPDYNEQF
j_call: TRBJ2-1
clone_size: -
v_call: TRBV6-5

cdr3_aa: ASSGRTGDEQF
j_call: TRBJ2-1
clone_size: -
v_call: TRBV9

cdr3_aa: ASSQFEGALDEQY
j_call: TRBJ2-7
clone_size: -
v_call: TRBV23-1